This entry describes one T cell receptor beta chain. Germline CDR1 and CDR2: KGHDR and SFDVKD. The CDR3 is 17 residues long. The junction had 7 bases not matched to a gene; V was cut back by 7 bases and J by 0 bases. This sample was taken from a study of blood T cells in healthy people across ages. In the study overall: About one barcoded TCR beta cDNA was captured per two T cells.

A second PCR of 7 to 11 cycles used a sample-barcoded 5' primer and a J-beta primer mix. TCRdb reanalysed the 5' RACE reads using MiXCR and keeps one entry per CDR3 protein. The sample lists hundreds of thousands of distinct CDR3 sequences, 20% to 25% seen once, with roughly 3.4% in the top ten. Extraction of total RNA produced a minimum of 5 micrograms from each sample. The TCR comes from a man aged 65 to 85 in good health. Sequencing was done on a sample of blood. The chain employs TRBV24-1 and TRBJ2-1; 11 bases are a match to TRBD2. CDR3 coding DNA: TGTGCCACCAGCGCGACTAGCGGGAAGGCCTCCTACAATGAGCAGTTCTTC. Encoded protein: CATSATSGKASYNEQFF.